The entry below describes one T cell receptor (beta chain). Germline CDR1 is MNHEY and CDR2 is SMNVEV (reference sequence). CDR3 length equals 16 residues. Trimming stripped 0 bases from V and 5 bases from J, with 16 bases between. This record comes from a study of shared clonotypes between healthy human individuals. Naive CD8 cells lacked CD45RO, underwent positive selection for CCR7 and left out terminally differentiated effector memory CD45RA+ cells. TCRdb keeps only in-frame clones here, not all; method: immunoSEQ multiplex PCR. The repertoire holds 1.5 million to 2.5 million clones, over 85% seen once, with around 1% in the top ten.

The TCR comes from a man younger than 35 in good health. Sequencing used naive CD8+ T cells sorted from blood. This sequence joins TRBV27 and TRBJ1-2; TRBD1 is a possible D gene (5 bases). CDR3 nucleotide sequence: TGTGCCAGCAGTTTATCGGGGCCGGAGGGGTGGTATGGCTACACCTTC. It yields the protein CASSLSGPEGWYGYTF.